The rows below give T cell receptor beta chains drawn from one sample of a study of cytomegalovirus exposure and HLA in healthy donors. Profiling relied on immunoSEQ multiplex PCR, and the TCRdb table lists in-frame clones only, not all of them. In the table there are approximately 150,000 clones, 75% of which are singletons. Sequencing was done on a sample of PBMCs. The origin of the receptors is a man aged 40-55 years in good health and CMV-seronegative. Each CDR3 is given with its conserved first and last residue. D genes are given only for firm matches. Clone size appears in some rows only: once, few, many, or a class for an expanded clone.

TRBJ1-2	.	TRBD1	TRBV7-9	CASSGLGGGDYGYTF	TGTGCCAGCAGCGGCTTAGGAGGGGGCGACTATGGCTACACCTTC
TRBJ2-1	.	.	TRBV19	CASSMMPGEGEQFF	TGTGCCAGTAGTATGATGCCAGGGGAGGGTGAGCAGTTCTTC
TRBJ1-1	.	TRBD1	TRBV5-4	CASSSRGRGEAFF	TGTGCCAGCAGCTCCAGGGGGCGAGGTGAAGCTTTCTTT
TRBJ1-2	.	.	TRBV6-1	CASSEDLANYGYTF	TGTGCCAGCAGTGAAGATCTGGCTAACTATGGCTACACCTTT
TRBJ1-5	.	.	TRBV4-1	CASSQAQGQNQPQHF	TGCGCCAGCAGCCAAGCACAGGGCCAGAATCAGCCCCAGCATTTT
TRBJ1-6	.	TRBD1	TRBV5-1	CASRAKGTGDSPLHF	TGCGCCAGCCGCGCGAAAGGGACAGGGGATTCACCCCTCCACTTT
TRBJ1-3	.	TRBD1	TRBV6-1	CASRDPGQGYTIYF	TGTGCCAGCAGGGACCCGGGACAGGGCTACACCATATATTTT
TRBJ1-5	.	.	TRBV18	CASSPRADSANQPQHF	TGTGCCAGCTCCCCAAGAGCGGACAGCGCTAATCAGCCCCAGCATTTT
TRBJ2-1	few	.	TRBV5-1	CASSLGVDEQFF	TGCGCCAGCAGCTTGGGAGTCGATGAGCAGTTCTTC
TRBJ2-7	.	.	TRBV29-1	CSVSGVSEQYF	TGCAGCGTTTCAGGGGTTAGCGAGCAGTACTTC
TRBJ2-3	.	.	TRBV7-8	CASSLAVRSTDTQYF	TGTGCCAGCAGCTTAGCGGTGCGGAGCACAGATACGCAGTATTTT
TRBJ1-5	.	.	TRBV7-8	CASSLDPISNQPQHF	TGTGCCAGCAGCTTAGACCCTATTAGCAATCAGCCCCAGCATTTT
TRBJ2-3	.	.	TRBV5-1	CASSYTITDTQYF	TGCGCCAGCAGCTATACAATCACAGATACGCAGTATTTT
TRBJ1-2	.	TRBD1	TRBV18	CASSPLGQGDYGYTF	TGTGCCAGCTCACCGCTGGGACAGGGCGACTATGGCTACACCTTC
TRBJ2-5	once	TRBD1	TRBV5-4	CASSFDRVSETQYF	TGTGCCAGCAGCTTTGACAGGGTCTCGGAGACCCAGTACTTC
TRBJ1-4	few	.	TRBV25-1	CASSAGDEKLFF	TGTGCCAGCAGTGCCGGGGATGAAAAACTGTTTTTT
TRBJ2-7	.	TRBD2	TRBV30	CACRTSGSYEQYF	TGTGCCTGTAGGACTAGCGGCTCCTACGAGCAGTACTTC
TRBJ2-2	.	.	TRBV27	CASRETVITGELFF	TGTGCCAGCAGAGAGACAGTGATAACCGGGGAGCTGTTTTTT
TRBJ1-5	few	TRBD1	TRBV6-1	CASFNTGAMNQPQHF	TGTGCCAGCTTCAACACAGGGGCGATGAATCAGCCCCAGCATTTT
TRBJ1-6	.	.	TRBV27	CASSLSRTENSPLHF	TGTGCCAGCAGTTTATCGCGGACAGAAAATTCACCCCTCCACTTT
TRBJ2-7	.	.	TRBV5-1	CASSQGQLYEQYF	TGCGCCAGCAGCCAGGGGCAGCTCTACGAGCAGTACTTC
TRBJ1-4	.	TRBD1	TRBV12-5	CASSFQGAREKLFF	TGTGCTAGTTCATTCCAGGGGGCGCGGGAAAAACTGTTTTTT
TRBJ2-1	.	.	TRBV5-1	CASSLALAWQVRSYNEQFF	TGCGCCAGCAGCTTGGCCCTTGCTTGGCAGGTCCGCTCCTACAATGAGCAGTTCTTC
TRBJ1-1	.	TRBD1	TRBV28	CASSQGALGMTEAFF	TGTGCCAGCAGTCAGGGGGCCCTGGGGATGACTGAAGCTTTCTTT
TRBJ1-2	.	TRBD1	TRBV7-9	CASSLGQGYLYGYTF	TGTGCCAGCAGCTTAGGACAGGGATACCTCTATGGCTACACCTTC
TRBJ2-5	.	TRBD2	TRBV4-1	CASSHPAGLAGQETQYF	TGCGCCAGCAGCCACCCGGCAGGGCTAGCGGGACAAGAGACCCAGTACTTC
TRBJ1-5	.	.	TRBV4-1	CASSPDSFPGGNQPQHF	TGCGCCAGCAGTCCCGACAGCTTCCCCGGGGGAAATCAGCCCCAGCATTTT
TRBJ1-2	once	TRBD1	TRBV18	CASSPFGTGGNYGYTF	TGTGCCAGCTCACCATTCGGGACAGGGGGCAACTATGGCTACACCTTC
TRBJ1-1	few	.	TRBV7-9	CASSLARGGAEAFF	TGTGCCAGCAGCTTAGCCCGAGGCGGGGCTGAAGCTTTCTTT
TRBJ1-4	.	TRBD1	TRBV7-6	CASSPRTGALQKLFF	TGTGCCAGCAGCCCACGGACAGGGGCCTTGCAAAAACTGTTTTTT
TRBJ2-1	once	TRBD2	TRBV7-9	CASSLDGLAGGLDEQFF	TGTGCCAGCAGCTTAGATGGACTAGCGGGGGGGCTAGATGAGCAGTTCTTC
TRBJ1-4	.	TRBD1	TRBV28	CASSSRPGTGLPNEKLFF	TGTGCCAGCAGTTCACGACCCGGGACAGGGTTACCTAATGAAAAACTGTTTTTT
TRBJ1-4	.	TRBD1	TRBV19	CASSNAGRGPSNEKLFF	TGTGCCAGTAGTAACGCCGGAAGGGGGCCGTCTAATGAAAAACTGTTTTTT